This T cell receptor (beta chain) is drawn from a study of cytomegalovirus exposure and HLA in healthy donors. PCR amplification relied on 60 Vbeta primers (plus 13 Jbeta primers). Sequencing used immunoSEQ multiplex PCR; TCRdb keeps in-frame clones, though not all of them. The sample yields roughly 100,000 clones, 60% to 80% seen once. The V and J ends lost 0 bases and 5 bases respectively, with 11 bases between them. This CDR3 contains 14 residues. The V gene's germline CDR1 is SGDLS and CDR2 YYNGEE. Source material: PBMCs. The chain joins TRBV9 to TRBJ2-5, with D possibly TRBD2 on 6 matching bases. The clonotype comes from a man aged 60-69 years in good health and CMV-seropositive. CDR3 region: CASSVDGGTETQYF. In DNA form, the CDR3 reads TGTGCCAGCAGCGTAGACGGAGGGACGGAGACCCAGTACTTC.